These 18 T cell receptor beta chains were all obtained from the same sample, sequenced in a study of T cell repertoires in cytomegalovirus infection. Using its own MiXCR run on the reads, TCRdb lists one record per CDR3 protein. This table holds 100,000 to 150,000 distinct CDR3 sequences, 7% to 9.5% found once. The sequencing sample was made of PBMCs. These receptors originate from a human donor in good health (CMV status not recorded). Some clones in this sample may be carry-over from other donors' samples.

The gene calls are TRBV6-2 or TRBV6-3 and TRBJ2-4; the D is unclear. Trimming left V 2 bases short and J 7 bases short, with 12 bases between. CDR1 and CDR2 from the germline V gene are MNHEY and SVGEGT. This CDR3 region has 14 residues. DNA of the CDR3: TGTGCCAGCAGTTACACATCACAGAGTAACATTCAGTACTTC. This gives the protein CASSYTSQSNIQYF.

This clonotype was counted many times. The V gene is TRBV7-2, the J gene TRBJ2-7; D not certain. The germline gives CDR1 SGHTA, CDR2 FQGNSA. The CDR3 covers 13 residues. The V end was cut by 5 bases, the J end by 0 bases, with 8 bases between. CDR3 nucleotide sequence: TGTGCCAGCAGCCGACCCCCCTCCTACGAGCAGTACTTC. Translated, it gives CASSRPPSYEQYF.

This clonotype was seen many times. This rearrangement joins TRBV5-4 to TRBJ2-1; D is perhaps TRBD1 (8 bases). Germline assignment: CDR1 SGHNT and CDR2 YYREEE (reference sequence). V shed 0 bases and J shed 8 bases, with 15 bases lying between them. The CDR3 extends over 15 amino acids. The CDR3 DNA follows: TGTGCCAGCAGCTTGGGGACAGGGAGGGTCGATGAGCAGTTCTTC. Its protein is CASSLGTGRVDEQFF.

This clonotype has at least ten counts. The chain links TRBV2 to TRBJ1-5; D is uncertain. The CDR3 is 13 residues long. Germline values: CDR1 SNHLY, CDR2 FYNNEI. The ends were cut back, 3 bases at V and 1 base at J, with 4 bases in the middle. The CDR3 nucleotides read TGTGCCAGCAGTGAGGGCAGCAATCAGCCCCAGCATTTT. Translating it yields CASSEGSNQPQHF.

The J gene is TRBJ2-3, the V gene TRBV29-1; tentatively, D is TRBD2 (5 bases). Germline CDR1 and CDR2: SQVTM and ANQGSEA. Trimming took 1 base from V and 4 from J, leaving 21 bases between them. There are 17 residues in the CDR3. As DNA, the CDR3 is TGCAGCGTTGAAGGCCACCCAGCGGAGTTGGGCGCAGATACGCAGTATTTT. Translated: CSVEGHPAELGADTQYF.

In this sample, this clonotype turned up many times. The rearrangement links TRBV5-1 to TRBJ2-1; the match to TRBD2 covers 7 bases. The CDR3 loop spans 15 amino acids. Germline CDR1 reads SGHRS; CDR2 reads YFSETQ. The J segment lost 6 bases and the V segment lost 4 bases, leaving 10 bases of the junction unmatched. The CDR3 DNA sequence: TGCGCCAGCAGCCCCCCGGGGACTACGTTCAATGAGCAGTTCTTC. Translating gives CASSPPGTTFNEQFF. Full variable domain (rest looked up from reference TRBV5-1 and TRBJ2-1): KAGVTQTPRYLIKTRGQQVTLSCSPISGHRSVSWYQQTPGQGLQFLFEYFSETQRNKGNFPGRFSGRQFSNSRSEMNVSTLELGDSALYLCASSPPGTTFNEQFFGPGTRLTVL.

This clonotype was recorded many times. This chain joins TRBV12-3 or TRBV12-4 and TRBJ2-1, with TRBD2 as a possible D gene (7 bases). With 8 bases removed from V and 10 bases from J, the gap between germline ends came to 12 bases. The length of the CDR3 is 11 residues. CDR3 protein: CASLGGLEQFF. The CDR3 nucleotides read TGTGCCAGCCTGGGGGGGCTGGAGCAGTTCTTC.

This clonotype was detected only a few times. The chain has TRBV12-3 or TRBV12-4 and TRBJ1-1, with a weak D call TRBD1 (6 bases). V was trimmed by 5 bases and J by 5 bases, leaving 18 bases between them. The CDR3 consists of 15 residues. The CDR3 loop is CASSPRGGAGTEAFF. In nucleotides, the CDR3 is TGTGCCAGCAGTCCCCGGGGGGGGGCAGGGACTGAAGCTTTCTTT.

This clonotype was found a few times. The chain employs TRBV20-1 and TRBJ2-1; perhaps D is TRBD1 or TRBD2 (6 bases each). The CDR3 length is 13 residues. The germline gives CDR1 DFQATT, CDR2 SNEGSKA (reference sequence). The V end lost 5 bases, the J end lost 9 bases, and 17 bases lay between the germline ends. CDR3 region: CSALRGAGSEQFF. Written as DNA, the CDR3 is TGCAGTGCTCTGAGGGGGGCAGGGAGTGAGCAGTTCTTC.

This rearrangement joins TRBV20-1 to TRBJ2-5; a possible D gene is TRBD2 (5 bases). Trimming pared 3 bases from V and 2 bases from J, leaving 10 bases between. The CDR3 runs 13 residues. Germline V lookup: CDR1 DFQATT, CDR2 SNEGSKA (reference sequence). The CDR3 here is CSASRTVQETQYF. Written as DNA, the CDR3 is TGCAGTGCTAGCAGGACTGTACAAGAGACCCAGTACTTC.

This clonotype has a single count. This may come from a read error, since a much larger clone is one base off. The chain is built from TRBV19 and TRBJ2-7, with TRBD2 matching 8 bases. The CDR3 has 13 residues. The germline V gene encodes CDR1 LNHDA and CDR2 SQIVND (reference sequence). The J segment lost 3 bases and the V segment lost 10 bases, leaving 8 bases of the junction unmatched. CDR3 coding DNA: TGTGCCACCCGGGGACTAGTCGGCTACGAGCAGTACTTC. Translation gives CATRGLVGYEQYF.

At least ten counts were recorded for this clonotype. The chain employs TRBV28 and TRBJ1-1; 10 bases match TRBD1. There are 14 residues in the CDR3. CDR1 and CDR2 from the germline V gene are MDHEN and SYDVKM. The V segment lost 6 bases and the J segment 5 bases; nucleotides outside the gene matches: 6. The CDR3 loop reads CASRDRGRQTEAFF. CDR3 sequence (DNA): TGTGCCAGCAGAGACAGGGGGCGGCAAACTGAAGCTTTCTTT.

There are many counts of this clonotype. The V gene is TRBV20-1, the J gene TRBJ1-4, with 11 bases lining up with TRBD1. V lost 4 bases to trimming and J lost 2 bases; unmatched junction nucleotides: 6. Germline assignment: CDR1 DFQATT and CDR2 SNEGSKA (reference sequence). This CDR3 is built from 16 residues. DNA of the CDR3: TGCAGTGCTACGGACAGGGGGCTAAGGACTAATGAAAAACTGTTTTTT. This encodes CSATDRGLRTNEKLFF.

This clonotype was detected a few times. The chain combines TRBV7-2 with TRBJ2-5; D unresolved. The CDR3 has 15 residues. Germline CDR1 reads SGHTA; CDR2 reads FQGNSA. Between the trimmed V and J ends, which lost 1 base and 5 bases, there was a span of 14 bases. Here the CDR3 DNA reads TGTGCCAGCAGCTTAGGTGGAGCTACGCAGGAGACCCAGTACTTC. Encoded protein: CASSLGGATQETQYF.

This clonotype was picked up many times. The V and J genes are TRBV27 and TRBJ1-5, with 8 nucleotides matching TRBD1. Germline trimming cut 3 bases from V and 7 bases from J; bases unmatched to any gene: 8. The CDR3 length is 15 residues. Germline V lookup: CDR1 MNHEY, CDR2 SMNVEV (reference sequence). This CDR3 is CASSLGQGAIQPQHF. CDR3 in DNA: TGTGCCAGCAGTTTGGGGCAGGGGGCAATACAGCCCCAGCATTTT.

This clonotype occurred many times. This chain links TRBV29-1 with TRBJ1-1; D is undetermined. Trimming took off 4 bases at V and 8 bases at J, with 17 bases between the two ends. CDR3 size: 13 residues. CDR1 is SQVTM and CDR2 is ANQGSEA in the germline V gene. In DNA form, the CDR3 reads TGCAGCGTTGGCAGAACGCAATCAGAGGAAGCTTTCTTT. Its protein is CSVGRTQSEEAFF.

This clonotype was detected ten times or more. The genes are TRBV6-6 and TRBJ2-5; 9 nucleotides agree with TRBD1. Germline V gene data show CDR1 as MNHNY and CDR2 as SVGAGI (reference sequence). V lost 7 bases to trimming and J lost 5 bases; unmatched junction nucleotides: 11. The CDR3 loop spans 15 amino acids. CDR3 protein: CASKKGQGSWETQYF. For the CDR3, the DNA is TGTGCCAGCAAAAAGGGACAGGGATCCTGGGAGACCCAGTACTTC.

This clonotype was found a few times. The genes are TRBV12-3 or TRBV12-4 and TRBJ1-3, with TRBD1 matching 8 bases. The V and J ends lost 6 bases and 0 bases, in that order; junction bases with no gene match: 4. CDR3 length: 15 residues. Here the CDR3 DNA reads TGTGCCAGCAGGACGGGGACAGGCTCTGGAAACACCATATATTTT. Its translation is CASRTGTGSGNTIYF.